This TCR beta chain was observed in a study of T cell repertoires in cytomegalovirus infection. This clonotype was observed a handful of times. Antigen specificity is unknown. TCRdb reprocessed the reads via MiXCR and lists one record per CDR3 protein. The data show about 480,000 distinct CDR3 sequences, with 33% seen just once and 17% held by the top ten. The V and J ends lost 6 bases and 7 bases respectively, with 19 bases between them. The CDR3 sequence is 15 residues long. Germline lookup yields CDR1 MDHEN and CDR2 SYDVKM. This receptor was identified in a human donor in good health (CMV status not recorded). Some clones in this sample may be carry-over from other donors' samples. The sample here was cultured PBMCs, taken from culture after CMV antigen stimulation. The chain employs TRBV28 and TRBJ1-5, with D perhaps matching TRBD1 (5 bases). Here the CDR3 DNA reads TGTGCCAGCAGCCGAACAACAGGCTTCGGGCAGCCCCAGCATTTT. This sequence encodes CASSRTTGFGQPQHF.